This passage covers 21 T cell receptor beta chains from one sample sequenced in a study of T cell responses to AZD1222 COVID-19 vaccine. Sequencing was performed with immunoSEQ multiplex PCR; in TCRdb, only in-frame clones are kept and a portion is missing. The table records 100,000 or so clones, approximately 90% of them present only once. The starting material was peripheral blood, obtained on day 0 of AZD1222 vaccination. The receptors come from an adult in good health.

CDR3 coding DNA: TGCGCCAGCAGCTTGGTCCCAGTCTCCTACGAGCAGTACTTC. Its protein is CASSLVPVSYEQYF. V is TRBV5-1 and J is TRBJ2-7; D is unresolved. The CDR3 has 14 amino acids. CDR1 SGHRS and CDR2 YFSETQ come from the germline V gene. V was shortened by 0 bases and J by 0 bases, with 7 bases between the two germline ends.

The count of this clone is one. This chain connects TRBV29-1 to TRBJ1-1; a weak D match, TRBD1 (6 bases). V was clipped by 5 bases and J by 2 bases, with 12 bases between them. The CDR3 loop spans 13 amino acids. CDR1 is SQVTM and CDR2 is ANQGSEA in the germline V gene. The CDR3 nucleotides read TGCAGCGTTTCCGGACAGTTAAACACTGAAGCTTTCTTT. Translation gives CSVSGQLNTEAFF.

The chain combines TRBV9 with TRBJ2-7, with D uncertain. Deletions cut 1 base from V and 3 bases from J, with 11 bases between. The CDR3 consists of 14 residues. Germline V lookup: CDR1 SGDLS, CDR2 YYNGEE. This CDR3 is CASSVIASGYEQYF. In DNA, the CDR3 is TGTGCCAGCAGCGTAATTGCATCGGGCTACGAGCAGTACTTC. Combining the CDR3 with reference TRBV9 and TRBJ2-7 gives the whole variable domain DSGVTQTPKHLITATGQRVTLRCSPRSGDLSVYWYQQSLDQGLQFLIQYYNGEERAKGNILERFSAQQFPDLHSELNLSSLELGDSALYFCASSVIASGYEQYFGPGTRLTVT.

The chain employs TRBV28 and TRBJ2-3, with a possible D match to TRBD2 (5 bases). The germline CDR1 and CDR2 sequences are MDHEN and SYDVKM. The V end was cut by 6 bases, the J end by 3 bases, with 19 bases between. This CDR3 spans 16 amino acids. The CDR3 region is CASSLPYGENTDTQYF. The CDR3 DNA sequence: TGTGCCAGCAGCCTCCCGTACGGGGAAAATACAGATACGCAGTATTTT.

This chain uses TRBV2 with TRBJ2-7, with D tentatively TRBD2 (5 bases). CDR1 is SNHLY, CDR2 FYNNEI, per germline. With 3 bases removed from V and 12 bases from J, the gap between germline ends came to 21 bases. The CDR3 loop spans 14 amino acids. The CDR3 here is CASSEFAGEFPRYF. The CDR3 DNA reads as TGTGCCAGCAGTGAGTTTGCCGGGGAATTTCCTAGGTACTTC. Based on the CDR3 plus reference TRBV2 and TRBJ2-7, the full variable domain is EPEVTQTPSHQVTQMGQEVILRCVPISNHLYFYWYRQILGQKVEFLVSFYNNEISEKSEIFDDQFSVERPDGSNFTLKIRSTKLEDSAMYFCASSEFAGEFPRYFGPGTRLTVT.

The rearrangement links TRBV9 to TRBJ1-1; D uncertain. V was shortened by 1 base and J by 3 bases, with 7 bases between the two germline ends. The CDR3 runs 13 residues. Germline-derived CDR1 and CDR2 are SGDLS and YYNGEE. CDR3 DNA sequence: TGTGCCAGCAGCGTACTGGGTGACACTGAAGCTTTCTTT. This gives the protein CASSVLGDTEAFF.

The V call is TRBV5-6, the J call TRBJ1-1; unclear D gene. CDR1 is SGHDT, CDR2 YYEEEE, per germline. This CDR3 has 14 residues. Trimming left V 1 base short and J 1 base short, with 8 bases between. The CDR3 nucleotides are TGTGCCAGCAGCTTGCGGGCTACGAACACTGAAGCTTTCTTT. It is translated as CASSLRATNTEAFF.

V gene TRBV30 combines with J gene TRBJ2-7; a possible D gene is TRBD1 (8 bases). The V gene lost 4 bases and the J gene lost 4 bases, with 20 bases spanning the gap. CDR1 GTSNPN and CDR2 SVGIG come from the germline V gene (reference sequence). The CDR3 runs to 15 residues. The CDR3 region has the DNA TGTGCCTGGACCATCGGGGGGCAGGGGGCTTACGAGCAGTACTTC. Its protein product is CAWTIGGQGAYEQYF.

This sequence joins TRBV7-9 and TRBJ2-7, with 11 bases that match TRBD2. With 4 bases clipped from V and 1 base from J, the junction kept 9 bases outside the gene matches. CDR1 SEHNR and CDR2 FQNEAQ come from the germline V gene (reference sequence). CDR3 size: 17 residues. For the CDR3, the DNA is TGTGCCAGCAGCTACGTAGCGGGGGGGCTTGGGTCCTACGAGCAGTACTTC. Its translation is CASSYVAGGLGSYEQYF.

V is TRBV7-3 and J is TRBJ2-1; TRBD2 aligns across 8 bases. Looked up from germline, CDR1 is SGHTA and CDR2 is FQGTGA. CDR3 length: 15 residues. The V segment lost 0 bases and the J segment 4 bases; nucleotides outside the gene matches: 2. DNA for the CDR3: TGTGCCAGCAGCTTAACTAGCGGGGCGTACAATGAGCAGTTCTTC. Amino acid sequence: CASSLTSGAYNEQFF.

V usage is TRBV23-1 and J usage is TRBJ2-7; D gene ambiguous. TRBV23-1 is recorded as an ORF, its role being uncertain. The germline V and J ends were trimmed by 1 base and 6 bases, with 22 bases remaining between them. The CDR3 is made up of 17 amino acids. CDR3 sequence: CASSQFTRQRRLVEQYF. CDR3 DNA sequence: TGCGCCAGCAGTCAATTTACCCGGCAGAGGCGTTTGGTCGAGCAGTACTTC.

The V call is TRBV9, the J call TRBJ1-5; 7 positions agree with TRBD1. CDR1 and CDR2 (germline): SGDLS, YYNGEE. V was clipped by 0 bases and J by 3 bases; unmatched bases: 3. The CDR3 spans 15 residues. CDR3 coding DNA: TGTGCCAGCAGCGTAGGACAGGGTGTCAATCAGCCCCAGCATTTT. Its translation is CASSVGQGVNQPQHF.

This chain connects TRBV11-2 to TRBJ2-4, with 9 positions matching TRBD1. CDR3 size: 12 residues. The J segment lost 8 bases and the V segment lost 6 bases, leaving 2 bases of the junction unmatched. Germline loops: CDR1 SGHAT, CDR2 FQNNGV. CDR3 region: CASRTGGDIQYF. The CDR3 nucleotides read TGTGCCAGCAGGACAGGGGGGGACATTCAGTACTTC.

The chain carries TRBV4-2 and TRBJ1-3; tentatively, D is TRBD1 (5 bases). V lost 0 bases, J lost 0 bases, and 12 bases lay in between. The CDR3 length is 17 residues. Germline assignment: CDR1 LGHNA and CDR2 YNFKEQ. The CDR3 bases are TGTGCCAGCAGCCAAGATCAGGGTATGGGCTCTGGAAACACCATATATTTT. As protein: CASSQDQGMGSGNTIYF.

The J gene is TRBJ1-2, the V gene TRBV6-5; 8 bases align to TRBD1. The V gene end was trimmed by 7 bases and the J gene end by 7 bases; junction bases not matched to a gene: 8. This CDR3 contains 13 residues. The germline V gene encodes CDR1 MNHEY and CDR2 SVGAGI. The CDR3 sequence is CASIDRGFGGYTF. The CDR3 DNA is TGTGCCAGCATAGACAGGGGATTCGGTGGCTACACCTTC.

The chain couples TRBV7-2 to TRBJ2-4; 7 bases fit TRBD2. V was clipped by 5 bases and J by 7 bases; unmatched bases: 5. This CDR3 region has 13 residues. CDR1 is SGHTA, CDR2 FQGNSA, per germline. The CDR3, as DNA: TGTGCCAGCAGCCCGTTGGGGGGGAACATTCAGTACTTC. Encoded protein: CASSPLGGNIQYF.

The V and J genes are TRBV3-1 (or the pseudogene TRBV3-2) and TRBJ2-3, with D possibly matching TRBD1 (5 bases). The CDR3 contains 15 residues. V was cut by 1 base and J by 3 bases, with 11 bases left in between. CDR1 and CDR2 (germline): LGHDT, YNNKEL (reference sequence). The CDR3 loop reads CASSQAQAETDTQYF. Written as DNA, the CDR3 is TGTGCCAGCAGCCAAGCACAGGCGGAGACAGATACGCAGTATTTT.

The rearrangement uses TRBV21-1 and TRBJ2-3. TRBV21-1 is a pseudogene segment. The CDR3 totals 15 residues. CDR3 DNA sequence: TGTGCCAGCAGCAAAGGAAGGGATAGCACAGATACGCAGTATTTT. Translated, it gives CASSKGRDSTDTQYF.

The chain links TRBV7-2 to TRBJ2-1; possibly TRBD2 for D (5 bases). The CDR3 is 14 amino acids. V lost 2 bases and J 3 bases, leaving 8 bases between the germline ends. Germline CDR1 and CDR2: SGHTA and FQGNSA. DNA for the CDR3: TGTGCCAGCAGCTTATCCCGGGGCTACAATGAGCAGTTCTTC. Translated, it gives CASSLSRGYNEQFF.

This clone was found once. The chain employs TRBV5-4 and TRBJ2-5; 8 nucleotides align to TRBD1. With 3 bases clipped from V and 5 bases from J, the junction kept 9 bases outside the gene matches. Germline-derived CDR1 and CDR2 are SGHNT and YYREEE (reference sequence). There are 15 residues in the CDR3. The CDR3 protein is CASSSRGREGETQYF. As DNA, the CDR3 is TGTGCCAGCAGCTCCAGGGGGCGCGAGGGTGAGACCCAGTACTTC.

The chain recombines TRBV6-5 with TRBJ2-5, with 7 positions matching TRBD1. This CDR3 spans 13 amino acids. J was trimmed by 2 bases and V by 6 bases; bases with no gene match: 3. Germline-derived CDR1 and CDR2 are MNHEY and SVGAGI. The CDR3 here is CASRARGQETQYF. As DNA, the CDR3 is TGTGCCAGCAGGGCCAGGGGGCAAGAGACCCAGTACTTC.